The clone carrying this T cell receptor (beta chain) was counted ten times or more. Its matching antigen is unknown. The data originate from a study of CD8+CD57+ T cells in acquired aplastic anemia. About the research overall: Sorted CD4+ and CD8+ cells yielded DNA averaging around 3.2 ug.

The V end was cut by 1 base, the J end by 2 bases, with 13 bases between. CDR1 SGHVS and CDR2 FQNEAQ come from the germline V gene. The CDR3 consists of 16 residues. Genomic DNA, the template, was used for profiling of the TCR beta VDJ and CDR3. TCRdb reanalysed the reads using MiXCR and keeps one entry per CDR3 protein. Altogether about 270,000 distinct CDR3 sequences are present, 56% being singletons, with the ten largest covering around 8%. Whole-study findings and limits: Patients and controls were not found to differ significantly in CD8+ Simpson's diversity. A set of 25 to 30 CD8+ CDR3 sequences was shared between patients and controls, and these sequences appeared highly expressed in patients.

The sequenced sample was sorted CD4+, CD8+, or CD8+CD57+ T cells (not recorded which) from PBMCs. V is TRBV7-8 and J is TRBJ2-3, with D perhaps TRBD2 (6 bases). This TCR was sampled from a human donor with severe aplastic anemia or a healthy control (not recorded which). CDR3 sequence: CASSLGLGRDTDTQYF. The CDR3, as DNA: TGTGCCAGCAGCTTAGGGCTGGGGCGGGACACAGATACGCAGTATTTT.